The entry below gives a single T cell receptor (beta chain) sequence along with its context. The antigen remains undetermined. V gave up 5 bases and J gave up 0 bases; unmatched junction bases: 8. The germline V gene encodes CDR1 LNHDA and CDR2 SQIVND (reference sequence). This CDR3 has 17 residues. Every donor was a healthy person donating bone marrow. This specimen belongs to a study of cytomegalovirus exposure and HLA in healthy donors. Regarding the study as a whole: Available immune exposure information was restricted to CMV serostatus only. Per a later analysis, HLA-associated TCR beta chains showed more clonal expansion than other, equally common TCR beta chains.

Researchers ran the PCR with 60 Vbeta and 13 Jbeta primers. The method was immunoSEQ multiplex PCR; TCRdb's version includes in-frame clones alone and lacks a portion of them. Here the sample spans 100,000 or so clones, roughly 79% being singletons. This rearrangement joins TRBV19 to TRBJ1-5, with 9 positions matching TRBD1. This clonotype was obtained from a woman in her thirties or forties in good health and CMV-seronegative. The specimen was PBMCs. The CDR3: CASSGYGQGYSNQPQHF. The CDR3 DNA is TGTGCCAGTAGTGGCTACGGACAGGGGTATAGCAATCAGCCCCAGCATTTT.